This T cell receptor (beta chain) derives from a study of blood T cells in healthy people across ages. Findings and caveats of the study: The percentage of naive T cells correlated strongly with TCR beta diversity. Donors of long life had a larger count of naive CD4+ cells and greater diversity than aged donors.

Collection of 9.5 to 10 milliliters of peripheral blood was performed for each donor. Total RNA, at least 6 micrograms per sample, came from PBMCs. CDR3 size: 14 residues. Germline V gene lookup returns CDR1 KGHDR and CDR2 SFDVKD. V lost 3 bases to trimming and J lost 4 bases, with 9 bases between them. This clonotype was counted only a few times. Antigen unknown. A sample-barcoded 5' primer and a J-beta primer mix were used in a second PCR of roughly 7 to 12 cycles. One entry per CDR3 protein results from TCRdb running MiXCR on the 5' RACE reads. This table has roughly 680,000 distinct CDR3 sequences, roughly half appearing once.

The TCR originated in a woman older than 75 in good health. The chain links TRBV24-1 to TRBJ2-1; tentatively, D is TRBD2 (5 bases). The specimen was blood. CDR3 sequence: CATSDPKRYNEQFF. The CDR3 nucleotides are TGTGCCACCAGTGATCCGAAGCGGTACAATGAGCAGTTCTTC.